This TCR beta chain emerged from a study of blood T cell repertoires in COVID-19. The method was immunoSEQ multiplex PCR; TCRdb's version includes in-frame clones alone and lacks a portion of them. Found here are roughly 150,000 clones, 80% to 90% of them singletons; the top ten hold about 7%. The sequence derives from a woman aged 50 to 65 in a cohort sampled during active or convalescent COVID-19. Material for sequencing was peripheral blood.

Written as DNA, the CDR3 is TGCGCCAGCAGCTTGTCAGGGGTCAGCAATCAGCCCCAGCATTTT. Translation: CASSLSGVSNQPQHF. V usage is TRBV5-1 and J usage is TRBJ1-5; TRBD1 is a possible D gene (6 bases). Trimming removed 1 base at V and 1 base at J, with 9 bases between. The CDR3 is 15 residues long. Germline V lookup: CDR1 SGHRS, CDR2 YFSETQ.